The 5 T cell receptor beta chains given below trace back to one sample, sequenced in a study of cytotoxic CD8 clonotypes in ibrutinib-treated CLL. Generated by immunoSEQ multiplex PCR, the TCRdb table keeps only in-frame clones and is missing some. Seen here are about 330,000 clones, over 55% observed once, and the top ten hold roughly 6.8%. The starting material was PBMCs, obtained after 36 months of ibrutinib treatment. These receptors all come from a human donor with chronic lymphocytic leukemia.

The chain joins TRBV29-1 to TRBJ2-3, with 8 bases fitting TRBD1. Germline V CDR1 and CDR2: SQVTM, ANQGSEA. V was clipped by 8 bases and J by 6 bases; unmatched bases: 10. CDR3 length: 13 amino acids. In nucleotides, the CDR3 is TGCAGCTCCATCAGGGGGCCGGAGGATACGCAGTATTTT. Protein product: CSSIRGPEDTQYF.

This clone was recorded a few times. V gene TRBV29-1 combines with J gene TRBJ1-2, with 8 bases aligning to TRBD1. Trimming removed 6 bases from V and 2 bases from J; junction bases left unmatched: 2. The CDR3 is made up of 12 amino acids. Germline V gene sequence: CDR1 SQVTM, CDR2 ANQGSEA. The CDR3 spells CSVDRVNYGYTF. The DNA of the CDR3 is TGCAGCGTGGACAGGGTGAACTATGGCTACACCTTC.

The chain joins TRBV29-1 to TRBJ1-1; perhaps TRBD1 as D (5 bases). The CDR3 totals 13 residues. Trimming left V 4 bases short and J 1 base short, with 10 bases between. Germline V gene lookup returns CDR1 SQVTM and CDR2 ANQGSEA. In DNA, the CDR3 is TGCAGCGTTGTGGAGGGGAAGAACACTGAAGCTTTCTTT. Protein: CSVVEGKNTEAFF.

The chain is built from TRBV28 and TRBJ2-1; D may match TRBD1 or TRBD2 (6 bases each). Germline CDR1 is MDHEN and CDR2 is SYDVKM. CDR3 length equals 16 residues. V dropped 5 bases and J dropped 4 bases, with 18 bases sitting between them. The CDR3 sequence: CASSPSPGAVYNEQFF. The CDR3 nucleotides read TGTGCCAGCAGTCCCTCCCCGGGGGCAGTATACAATGAGCAGTTCTTC.

V and J are TRBV5-1 and TRBJ2-7, with D possibly called TRBD1 or TRBD2 (6 bases each). V was pared by 3 bases and J by 6 bases, with 13 bases between. There are 13 residues in the CDR3. The germline V gene has CDR1 SGHRS and CDR2 YFSETQ. The CDR3 DNA is TGCGCCAGCAGCTCTCCGGGGGCCCCCGAGCAGTACTTC. Translated: CASSSPGAPEQYF. Full variable domain (missing parts from reference TRBV5-1 and TRBJ2-7): KAGVTQTPRYLIKTRGQQVTLSCSPISGHRSVSWYQQTPGQGLQFLFEYFSETQRNKGNFPGRFSGRQFSNSRSEMNVSTLELGDSALYLCASSSPGAPEQYFGPGTRLTVT.